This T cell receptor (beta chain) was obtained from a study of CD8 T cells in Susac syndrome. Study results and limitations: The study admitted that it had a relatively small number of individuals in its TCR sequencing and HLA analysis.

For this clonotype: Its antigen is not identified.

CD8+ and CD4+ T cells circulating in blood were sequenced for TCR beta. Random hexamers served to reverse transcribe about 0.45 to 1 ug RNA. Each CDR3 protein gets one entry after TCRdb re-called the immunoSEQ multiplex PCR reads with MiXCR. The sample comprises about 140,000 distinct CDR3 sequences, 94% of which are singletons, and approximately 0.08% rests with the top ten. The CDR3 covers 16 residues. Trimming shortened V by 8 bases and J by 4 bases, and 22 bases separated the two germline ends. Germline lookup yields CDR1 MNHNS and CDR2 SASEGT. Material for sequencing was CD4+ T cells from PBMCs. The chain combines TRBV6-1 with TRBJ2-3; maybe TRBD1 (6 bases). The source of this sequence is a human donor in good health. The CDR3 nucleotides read TGTGCCAGCGGCCCCGATCCTCAGGGGTGGGCAGATACGCAGTATTTT. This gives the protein CASGPDPQGWADTQYF.